The source of this T cell receptor beta chain is a study of tumor-infiltrating lymphocytes in primary liver carcinoma. Germline V lookup: CDR1 KGHSH, CDR2 LQKENI. Germline trimming cut 5 bases from V and 5 bases from J; bases unmatched to any gene: 8. The CDR3 covers 14 residues. From roughly 500 ng total RNA, TCR beta cDNA was generated with a primer in the constant region. Three nested multiplex PCR rounds of slightly modified ARM-PCR generated TCR beta libraries. In the first two PCR rounds, TRBV1-TRBV30 forward primers were paired with a C-beta reverse primer, and each round lasted roughly 9 cycles. TCRdb re-called the multiplex PCR reads through MiXCR, storing one row per CDR3 protein. The sample comprises 100,000 or so distinct CDR3 sequences, approximately 71% of which are singletons, and more than 8% rests with the top ten. Total RNA and DNA came together from 20-30 mg of bulk tissue without cell sorting.

The clonotype originates from a woman between 55 and 75 years old with primary liver carcinoma and hepatitis B virus infection. The chain links TRBV18 to TRBJ1-1; 7 bases agree with TRBD1. Sequenced sample: liver tumor tissue from sampling region 5. Noted subset: tumor region T5, tumor centre. The CDR3 loop is CASSEQGRGTEAFF. CDR3 in DNA: TGTGCCAGCTCAGAACAGGGGCGCGGGACTGAAGCTTTCTTT.